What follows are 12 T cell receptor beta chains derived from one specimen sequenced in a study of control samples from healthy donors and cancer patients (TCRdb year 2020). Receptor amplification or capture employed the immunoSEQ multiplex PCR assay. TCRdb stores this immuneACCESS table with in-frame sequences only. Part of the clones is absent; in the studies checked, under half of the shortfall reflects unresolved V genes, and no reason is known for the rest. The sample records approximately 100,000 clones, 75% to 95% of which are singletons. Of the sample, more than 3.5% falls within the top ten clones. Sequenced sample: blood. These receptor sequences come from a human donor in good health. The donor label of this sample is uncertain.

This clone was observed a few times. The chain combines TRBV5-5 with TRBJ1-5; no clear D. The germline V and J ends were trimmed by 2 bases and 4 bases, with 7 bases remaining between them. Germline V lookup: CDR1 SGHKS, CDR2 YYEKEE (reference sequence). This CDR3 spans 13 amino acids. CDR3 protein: CASSFEWNQPQHF. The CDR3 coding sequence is TGTGCCAGCAGCTTCGAGTGGAATCAGCCCCAGCATTTT.

CDR3 region: CASSKTQGFNQPQHF. In nucleotides, the CDR3 is TGTGCCAGTAGTAAAACACAGGGTTTCAATCAGCCCCAGCATTTT. This rearrangement joins TRBV19 to TRBJ1-5; D might be TRBD1 (6 bases). V lost 4 bases, J lost 3 bases, and 13 bases lay in between. CDR1 is LNHDA, CDR2 SQIVND, per germline (reference sequence). This CDR3 is built from 15 residues.

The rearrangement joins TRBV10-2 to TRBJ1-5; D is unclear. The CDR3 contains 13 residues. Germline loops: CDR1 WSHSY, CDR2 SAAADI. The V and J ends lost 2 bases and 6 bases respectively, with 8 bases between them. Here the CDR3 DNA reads TGCGCCAGCAGTGAGGAGGGAAGTCAGCCCCAGCATTTT. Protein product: CASSEEGSQPQHF.

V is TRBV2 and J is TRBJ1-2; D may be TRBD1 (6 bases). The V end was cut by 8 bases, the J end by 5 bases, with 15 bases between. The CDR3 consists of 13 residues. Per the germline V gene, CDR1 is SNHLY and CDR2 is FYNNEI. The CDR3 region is CASQGTAVYGYTF. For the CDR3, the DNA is TGTGCCAGCCAGGGGACGGCTGTTTATGGCTACACCTTC.

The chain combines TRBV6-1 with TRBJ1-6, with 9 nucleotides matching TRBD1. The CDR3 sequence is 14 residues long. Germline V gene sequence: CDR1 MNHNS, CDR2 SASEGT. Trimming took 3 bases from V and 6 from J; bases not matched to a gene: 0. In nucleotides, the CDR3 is TGTGCCAGCAGTGAGGGACAGGGTAATTCACCCCTCCACTTT. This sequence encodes CASSEGQGNSPLHF.

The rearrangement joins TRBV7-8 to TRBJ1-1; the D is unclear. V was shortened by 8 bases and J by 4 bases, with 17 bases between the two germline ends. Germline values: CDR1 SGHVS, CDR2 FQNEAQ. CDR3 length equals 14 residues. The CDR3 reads CASRRGIAGTEAFF. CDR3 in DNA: TGTGCCAGCCGGAGAGGGATAGCCGGCACTGAAGCTTTCTTT.

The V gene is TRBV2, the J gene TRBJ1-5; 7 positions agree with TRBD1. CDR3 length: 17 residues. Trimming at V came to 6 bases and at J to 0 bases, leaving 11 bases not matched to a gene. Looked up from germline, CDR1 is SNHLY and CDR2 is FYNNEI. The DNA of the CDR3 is TGTGCCAGCAGATGGTACAGGGGCCGTTGTAGCAATCAGCCCCAGCATTTT. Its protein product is CASRWYRGRCSNQPQHF.

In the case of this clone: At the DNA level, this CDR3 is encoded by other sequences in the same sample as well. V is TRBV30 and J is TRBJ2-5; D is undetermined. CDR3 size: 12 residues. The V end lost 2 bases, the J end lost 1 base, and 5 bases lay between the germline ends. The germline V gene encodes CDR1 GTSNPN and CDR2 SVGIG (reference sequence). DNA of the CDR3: TGTGCCTGGAGTCACCTCCAAGAGACCCAGTACTTC. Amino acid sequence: CAWSHLQETQYF.

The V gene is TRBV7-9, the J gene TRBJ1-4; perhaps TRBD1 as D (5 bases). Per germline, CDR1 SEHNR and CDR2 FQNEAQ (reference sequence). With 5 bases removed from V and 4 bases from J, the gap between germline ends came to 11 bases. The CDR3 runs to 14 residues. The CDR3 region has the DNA TGTGCCAGCAGCCAAGAAAGGGGTAATGAAAAACTGTTTTTT. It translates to CASSQERGNEKLFF.

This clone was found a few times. CDR3 in DNA: TGCGCCAGCAGTGAGATTGGCTTCCCGAACACTGAAGCTTTCTTT. It is translated as CASSEIGFPNTEAFF. The chain uses TRBV10-2 and TRBJ1-1; D remains ambiguous. V was pared by 2 bases and J by 1 base, with 11 bases between. CDR3 length: 15 residues. The germline gives CDR1 WSHSY, CDR2 SAAADI.

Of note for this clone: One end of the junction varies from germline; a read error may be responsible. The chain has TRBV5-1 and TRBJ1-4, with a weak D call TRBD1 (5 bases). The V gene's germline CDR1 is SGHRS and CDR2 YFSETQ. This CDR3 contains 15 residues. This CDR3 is CASSLDRGSNEKLFF. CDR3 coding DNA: TGTGCCAGCAGCTTGGATAGGGGTAGTAATGAAAAACTGTTTTTT.

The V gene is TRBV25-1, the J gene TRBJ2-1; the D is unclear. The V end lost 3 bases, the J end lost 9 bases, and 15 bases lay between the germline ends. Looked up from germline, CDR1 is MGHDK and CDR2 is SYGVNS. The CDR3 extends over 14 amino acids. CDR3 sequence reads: CASSDPYRVGEQFF. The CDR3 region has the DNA TGTGCCAGCAGTGATCCGTATCGGGTGGGTGAGCAGTTCTTC.